This T cell receptor (beta chain) comes out of a study of T cells in narcolepsy. Study information: Enrolled donors included narcolepsy type 1 or type 2 patients and healthy controls. Study outcomes and limitations: Autoreactive HCRT-specific and TRIB2-specific clonotypes were marked in same-patient CSF-versus-blood CD4+ comparisons. Healthy controls reportedly lacked the autoreactive clonotypes serially found in patients' blood.

From germline, CDR1 is SGHTA and CDR2 FQGNSA. Trimming removed 1 base from V and 8 bases from J, with 20 bases in between. The CDR3 runs to 17 residues. The repertoire was sequenced with immunoSEQ multiplex PCR; TCRdb's copy has only in-frame clones and lacks some. Here the sample spans 6,500 to 8,500 clones, roughly two thirds being singletons. This clone was seen a single time. Its specificity is not known. This chain connects TRBV7-2 to TRBJ1-4; D remains unclear. The TCR sequence derives from a human donor with narcolepsy. Source material: CD45RA- memory CD8+ T cells from PBMCs. CDR3 residues: CASSLVLRREGREKLFF. The CDR3, as DNA: TGTGCCAGCAGCTTAGTTCTTAGGAGGGAAGGTAGAGAAAAACTGTTTTTT.